The rows below give T cell receptor beta chains drawn from one sample of a study of cytomegalovirus exposure and HLA in healthy donors. Assay used: immunoSEQ multiplex PCR; TCRdb lists only in-frame clones, some missing. The data hold approximately 65,000 clones, with over 90% observed a single time. Sequencing was done on a sample of PBMCs. Receptors were obtained from a man aged 18 to 30 in good health and CMV-seropositive. Each CDR3 is given without its conserved first and last residue.

>TRBV28
ASTKRIWGQSKMGEQF
>TRBV18
ASSPRTSGRSTDTQY
>TRBV29-1
SVVSQGQTYTDTQY
>TRBV7-3
ASSLEWTGTQF
>TRBV7-7
ASSLGRRVTSYEQY
>TRBV6-6
ASSGRGGDTEAF
>TRBV11-2
ASSLDHIFYT
>TRBV7-8
ASSLVAREGNNEQF
>TRBV4-1
ASSPPGGMETQY
>TRBV28
ASSWDSSYEQY
>TRBV7-9
ASSSPGTAYEGQY
>TRBV6-5
ASSIQGSYEQY
>TRBV11-1
ASSPDRVATQY
>TRBV4-2
ASSQGLAGGTGELF
>TRBV27
ASSLTGGHEQY
>TRBV28
ASSFPRETWTGMNTEAF
>TRBV2
ASTGGAENTEAF
>TRBV7-3
ASSSSRDTQY
>TRBV28
ATIDPRGTDTQY
>TRBV6-1
ASSPYTEAF
>TRBV30
AWTRQGSSTDTQY
>TRBV6-5
ASFRGYEQY
>TRBV6-5
ASSYSGGTEAF
>TRBV6-5
ASSHTDTQY
>TRBV27
ASSSLYEQY
>TRBV4-2
ASSQVGTSGIYEQY
>TRBV19
ASSALQGTEQY
>TRBV7-2
ASSLEAWGRRI
>TRBV7-9
ASSFRSSGGSTDTQY
>TRBV27
ASSLRRDAENIQY
>TRBV11-2
ASSLGWRGLDTEAF
>TRBV5-1
ASSLGLANINEQF
>TRBV6-4
ASSEQGDTQY
>TRBV19
ASSIKSTGRAF
>TRBV5-1
ASSPSSRTGGEQF
>TRBV27
ATSPVGQSTYEQY
>TRBV14
ASSRGHWANVLT
>TRBV23-1
ASSQWRPKVLEQF
>TRBV10-2
ASSDDSGEQY
>TRBV6-1
ASSDGPGGETQY
>TRBV30
AWSVQGVNTEAF
>TRBV6-1
ASSRTEKNTGELF
>TRBV28
ASSTADRGRRNEQF
>TRBV9
ASSSRLVGNEQF
>TRBV2
AIPDRVQDTQY
>TRBV28
ASSFARTYEQY